This T cell receptor beta chain was observed in a study of shared clonotypes between healthy human individuals. Deep-level assay runs were performed. The data were produced by immunoSEQ multiplex PCR, yet TCRdb's version contains in-frame clones alone and is incomplete. The table lists a few hundred thousand clones, around 87% of them singletons. This CDR3 is built from 13 residues. Trimming removed 4 bases from V and 6 bases from J, with 11 bases in between. From germline, CDR1 is SEHNR and CDR2 FQNEAQ (reference sequence). The sample taken for sequencing was memory CD8+ T cells sorted from blood. As for subset: CD45RO+ cells pooled with CCR7-negative TemRA cells. The sequence came from a man younger than 30 in good health. The V and J genes are TRBV7-9 and TRBJ2-3; D is undetermined. The CDR3 DNA sequence: TGTGCCAGCAGCTCCAACCTTGGGGATACGCAGTATTTT. As protein: CASSSNLGDTQYF.